This note documents a single T cell receptor (beta chain) sequence. The antigen remains undetermined. The sorted Tregs were CD4+CD25+CD127-/low cells. This CDR3 has 15 amino acids. V lost 3 bases to trimming and J lost 3 bases, with 15 bases between them. Germline V gene data show CDR1 as MNHEY and CDR2 as SVGAGI. After constant-region reverse-primer amplification, full-length variable regions underwent semi-nested PCR with Nested Universal Primer A. Via MiXCR, TCRdb re-called the 5' RACE reads, giving one row per CDR3 protein. The data show 50,000 to 65,000 distinct CDR3 sequences, less than 25% seen once. Findings of the study overall: Greatest tumor Treg TCR overlap was with tumor naive CD4+ cells. Tumor memory CD4+ T cell TCR gene usage clustered with blood and lymph node memory CD4+ cells and lymph node naive CD4+ cells.

The sequencing sample was made of tumor-infiltrating Tregs sorted from the breast tumor. The source is a female donor with breast cancer. The chain couples TRBV6-5 to TRBJ2-7, with D possibly matching TRBD2 (6 bases). The CDR3: CASSYAGSRVYEQYF. The DNA for the CDR3 is TGTGCCAGCAGTTATGCGGGGAGCAGGGTCTACGAGCAGTACTTC.